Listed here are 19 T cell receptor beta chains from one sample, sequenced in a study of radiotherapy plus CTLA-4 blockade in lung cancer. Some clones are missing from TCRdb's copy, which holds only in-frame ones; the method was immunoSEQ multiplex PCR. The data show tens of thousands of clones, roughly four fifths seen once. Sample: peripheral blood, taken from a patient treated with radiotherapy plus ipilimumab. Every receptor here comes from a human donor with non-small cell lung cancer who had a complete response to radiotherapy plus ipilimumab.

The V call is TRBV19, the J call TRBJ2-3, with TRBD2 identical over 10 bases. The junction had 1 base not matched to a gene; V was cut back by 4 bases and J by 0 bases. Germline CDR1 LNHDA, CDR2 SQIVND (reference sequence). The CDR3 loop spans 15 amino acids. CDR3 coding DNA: TGTGCCAGTAGTACTAGCGGGAGTAGCACAGATACGCAGTATTTT. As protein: CASSTSGSSTDTQYF.

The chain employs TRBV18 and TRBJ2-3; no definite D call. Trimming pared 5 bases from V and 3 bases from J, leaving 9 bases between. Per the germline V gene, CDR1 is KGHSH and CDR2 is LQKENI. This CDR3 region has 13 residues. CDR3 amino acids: CASSGSGTDTQYF. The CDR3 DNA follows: TGTGCCAGCTCAGGTTCCGGGACAGATACGCAGTATTTT.

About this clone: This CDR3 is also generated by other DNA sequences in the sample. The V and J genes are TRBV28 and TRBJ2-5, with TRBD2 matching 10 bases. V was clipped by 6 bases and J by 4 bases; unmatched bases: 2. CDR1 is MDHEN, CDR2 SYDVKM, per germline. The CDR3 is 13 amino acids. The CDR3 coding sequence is TGTGCCAGCAGATTAGCGGGAGGAGAGACCCAGTACTTC. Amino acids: CASRLAGGETQYF.

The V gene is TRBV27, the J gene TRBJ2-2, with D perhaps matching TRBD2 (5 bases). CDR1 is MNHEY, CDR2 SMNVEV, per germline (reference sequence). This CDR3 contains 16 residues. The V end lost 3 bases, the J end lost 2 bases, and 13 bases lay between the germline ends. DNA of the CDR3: TGTGCCAGCAGTTTTGGGTTACGGGGAAACACCGGGGAGCTGTTTTTT. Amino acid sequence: CASSFGLRGNTGELFF.

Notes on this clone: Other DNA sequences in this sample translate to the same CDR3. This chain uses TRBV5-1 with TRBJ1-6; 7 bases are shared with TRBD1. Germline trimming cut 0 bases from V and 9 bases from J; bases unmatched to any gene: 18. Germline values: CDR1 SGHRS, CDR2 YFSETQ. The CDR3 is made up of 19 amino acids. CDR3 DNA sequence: TGCGCCAGCAGCTTGGGACCCCCGACAGGGATCAGGGAGAGTTCACCCCTCCACTTT. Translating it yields CASSLGPPTGIRESSPLHF. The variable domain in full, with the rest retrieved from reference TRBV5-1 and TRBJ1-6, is KAGVTQTPRYLIKTRGQQVTLSCSPISGHRSVSWYQQTPGQGLQFLFEYFSETQRNKGNFPGRFSGRQFSNSRSEMNVSTLELGDSALYLCASSLGPPTGIRESSPLHFGNGTRLTVT.

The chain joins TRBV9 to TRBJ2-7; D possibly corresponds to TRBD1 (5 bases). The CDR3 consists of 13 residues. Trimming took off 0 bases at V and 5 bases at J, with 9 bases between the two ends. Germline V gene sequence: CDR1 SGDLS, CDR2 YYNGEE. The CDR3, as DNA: TGTGCCAGCAGCGTAGGCCTAGGGGACGAGCAGTACTTC. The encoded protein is CASSVGLGDEQYF.

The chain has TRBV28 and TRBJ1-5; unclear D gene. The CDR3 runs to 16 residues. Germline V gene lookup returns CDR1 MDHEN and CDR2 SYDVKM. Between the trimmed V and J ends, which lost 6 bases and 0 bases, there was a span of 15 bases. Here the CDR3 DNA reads TGTGCCAGCAGCAACCGCGCGTACTATAGCAATCAGCCCCAGCATTTT. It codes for CASSNRAYYSNQPQHF.

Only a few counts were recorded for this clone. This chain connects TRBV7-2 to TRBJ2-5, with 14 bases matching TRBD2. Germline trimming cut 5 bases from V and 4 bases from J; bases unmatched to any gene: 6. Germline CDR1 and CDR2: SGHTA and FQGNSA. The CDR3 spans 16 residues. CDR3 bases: TGTGCCAGCAGCGTAGGACTAGCGGGGGGCAGAGAGACCCAGTACTTC. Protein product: CASSVGLAGGRETQYF.

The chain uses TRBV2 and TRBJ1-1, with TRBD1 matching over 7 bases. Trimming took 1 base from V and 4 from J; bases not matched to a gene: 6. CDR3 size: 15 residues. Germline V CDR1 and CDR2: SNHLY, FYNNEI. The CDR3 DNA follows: TGTGCCAGCAGTGAAGAGTTGGACAGGCTCACTGAAGCTTTCTTT. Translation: CASSEELDRLTEAFF.

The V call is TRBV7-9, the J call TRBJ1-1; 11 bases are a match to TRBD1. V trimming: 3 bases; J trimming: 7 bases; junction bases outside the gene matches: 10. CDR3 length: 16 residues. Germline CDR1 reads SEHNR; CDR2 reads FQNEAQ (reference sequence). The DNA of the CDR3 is TGTGCCAGCAGCTTTTCTTTCGGGACAGGGGGGGGTGAAGCTTTCTTT. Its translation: CASSFSFGTGGGEAFF.

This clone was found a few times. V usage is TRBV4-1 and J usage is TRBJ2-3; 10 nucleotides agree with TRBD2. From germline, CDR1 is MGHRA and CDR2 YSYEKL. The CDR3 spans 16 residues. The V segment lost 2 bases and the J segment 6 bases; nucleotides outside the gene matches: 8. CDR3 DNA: TGCGCCAGCAGCCAAAGCGGGAGGGTTTTTCAGGATACGCAGTATTTT. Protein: CASSQSGRVFQDTQYF.

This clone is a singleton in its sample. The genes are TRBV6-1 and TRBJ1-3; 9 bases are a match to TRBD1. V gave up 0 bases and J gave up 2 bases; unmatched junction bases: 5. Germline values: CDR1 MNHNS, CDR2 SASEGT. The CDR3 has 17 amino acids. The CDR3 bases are TGTGCCAGCAGTGAAGCCTGGGGACAGGGAGCTGGAAACACCATATATTTT. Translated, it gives CASSEAWGQGAGNTIYF.

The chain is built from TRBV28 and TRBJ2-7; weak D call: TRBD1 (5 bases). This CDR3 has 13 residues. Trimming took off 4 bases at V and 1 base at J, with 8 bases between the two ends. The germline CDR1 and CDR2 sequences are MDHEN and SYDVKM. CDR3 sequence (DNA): TGTGCCAGCAGTTGGCCAGGGTCCTACGAGCAGTACTTC. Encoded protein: CASSWPGSYEQYF.

The CDR3 is CASTNGRDTGELFF. As DNA, the CDR3 is TGTGCCAGCACTAACGGCAGGGACACCGGGGAGCTGTTTTTT. This chain uses TRBV13 with TRBJ2-2; weak D call: TRBD1 (5 bases). Trimming left V 7 bases short and J 3 bases short, with 12 bases between. Germline V gene sequence: CDR1 PRHDT, CDR2 FYEKMQ (reference sequence). This CDR3 has 14 residues.

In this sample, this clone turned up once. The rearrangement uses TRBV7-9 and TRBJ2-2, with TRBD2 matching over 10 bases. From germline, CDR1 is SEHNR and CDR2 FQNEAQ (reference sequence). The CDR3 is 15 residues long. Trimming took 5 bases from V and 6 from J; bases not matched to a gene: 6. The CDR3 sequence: CASSKGTSAAGELFF. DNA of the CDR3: TGTGCCAGCAGCAAGGGGACTAGCGCCGCCGGGGAGCTGTTTTTT.

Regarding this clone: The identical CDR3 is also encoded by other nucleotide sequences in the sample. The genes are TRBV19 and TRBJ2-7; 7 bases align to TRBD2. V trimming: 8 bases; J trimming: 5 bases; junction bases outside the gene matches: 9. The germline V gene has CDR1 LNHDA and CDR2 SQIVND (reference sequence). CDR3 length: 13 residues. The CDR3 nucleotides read TGTGCCAGTGCCACTAGCGACGGCGACGAGCAGTACTTC. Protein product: CASATSDGDEQYF.

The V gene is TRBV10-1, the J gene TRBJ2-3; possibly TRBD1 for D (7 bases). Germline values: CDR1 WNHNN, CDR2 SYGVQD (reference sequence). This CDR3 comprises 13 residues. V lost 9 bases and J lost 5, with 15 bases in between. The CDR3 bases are TGCGCCAGTGCGGGACAGCCCAAAGATACGCAGTATTTT. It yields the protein CASAGQPKDTQYF.

The CDR3 nucleotides are TGTGCCAGCAGTTTGGTTCGGGGGAACTTTAACTATGGCTACACCTTC. Translating gives CASSLVRGNFNYGYTF. V is TRBV28 and J is TRBJ1-2; perhaps TRBD1 as D (5 bases). Trimming shortened V by 3 bases and J by 1 base, and 15 bases separated the two germline ends. This CDR3 has 16 residues. The germline V gene has CDR1 MDHEN and CDR2 SYDVKM.

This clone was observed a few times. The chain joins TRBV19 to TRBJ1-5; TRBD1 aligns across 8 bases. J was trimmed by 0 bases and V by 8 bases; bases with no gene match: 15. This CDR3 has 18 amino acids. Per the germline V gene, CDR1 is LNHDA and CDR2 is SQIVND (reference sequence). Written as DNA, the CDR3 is TGTGCCAGTTGGGAGAGACAGGGGAATATAGTTAGCAATCAGCCCCAGCATTTT. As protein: CASWERQGNIVSNQPQHF.